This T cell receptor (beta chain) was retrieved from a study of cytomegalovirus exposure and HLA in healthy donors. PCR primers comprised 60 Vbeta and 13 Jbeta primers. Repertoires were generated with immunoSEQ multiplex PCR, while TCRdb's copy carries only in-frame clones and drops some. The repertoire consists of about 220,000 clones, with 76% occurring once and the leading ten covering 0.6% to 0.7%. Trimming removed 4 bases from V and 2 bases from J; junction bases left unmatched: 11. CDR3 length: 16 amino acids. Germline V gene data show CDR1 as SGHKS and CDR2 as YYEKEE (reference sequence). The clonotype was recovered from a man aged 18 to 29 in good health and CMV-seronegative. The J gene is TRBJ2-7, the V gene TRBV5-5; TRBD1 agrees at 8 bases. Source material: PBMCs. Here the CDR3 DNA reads TGTGCCAGCAGCCTACAATGGACAGGGACGACCTACGAGCAGTACTTC. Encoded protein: CASSLQWTGTTYEQYF.